Here is one T cell receptor (beta chain) with its context. The data belong to a study of memory CD4+ T cells and cytomegalovirus serostatus. Profiled with immunoSEQ multiplex PCR; TCRdb holds only in-frame clones, not every one. The sample yields tens of thousands of clones, roughly three quarters seen once. Single viable CD3+CD4+CD8-CD45RO+ cells were sorted as the memory CD4+ T cells. CMV serostatus came from serum IgG against pp150, pp28, p38, p52. J was trimmed by 5 bases and V by 6 bases; bases with no gene match: 17. Germline V gene lookup returns CDR1 SGHNT and CDR2 YYREEE (reference sequence). CDR3 length equals 18 residues.

The TCR was taken from an adult in good health and CMV-seronegative. The rearrangement links TRBV5-4 to TRBJ2-7; 13 positions match TRBD2. Specimen: memory CD4+ T cells from blood. The CDR3 nucleotides read TGTGCCAGCATCCGGATTCCCGGGACTAGCGGGATGGGGGACGAGCAGTACTTC. It encodes CASIRIPGTSGMGDEQYF.